Shown below are 7 T cell receptor beta chains from a single sample sequenced in a study of T cells in Graves' hyperthyroidism and ophthalmopathy. RNA transcripts gave rise to amplified TCR beta CDR3 regions. When the TCR CDR3 underwent first-round RT-PCR, the HTBI primer set was used. TCRdb passed the multiplex PCR reads through MiXCR, listing each CDR3 protein once. The sample has nearly 750,000 distinct CDR3 sequences, approximately 36% seen once. Sequenced input: blood. The receptors here all came from a woman between 40 and 50 years old with Graves' hyperthyroidism.

This clonotype has just a few counts. The chain recombines TRBV10-3 with TRBJ1-1; D remains ambiguous. V lost 2 bases, J lost 3 bases, and 7 bases lay in between. CDR3 length equals 13 residues. The germline V gene encodes CDR1 ENHRY and CDR2 SYGVKD. The chain's CDR3 is CAISERGDTEAFF. CDR3 nucleotides: TGTGCCATCAGTGAGCGCGGGGACACTGAAGCTTTCTTT.

Concerning this clonotype: This may be a read error: a much more frequent sequence differs by one nucleotide. V and J are TRBV7-2 and TRBJ1-5, with D uncertain. With 1 base removed from V and 6 bases from J, the gap between germline ends came to 13 bases. The length of the CDR3 is 15 residues. The germline V gene encodes CDR1 SGHTA and CDR2 FQGNSA. CDR3 residues: CASSLGDPLPQPQHF. DNA for the CDR3: TGTGCCAGCAGCTTAGGAGACCCCTTGCCTCAGCCCCAGCATTTT.

The rearrangement links TRBV9 to TRBJ2-7, with TRBD1 as a possible D gene (5 bases). Trimming took 0 bases from V and 0 from J, leaving 13 bases between them. From germline, CDR1 is SGDLS and CDR2 YYNGEE. The CDR3 extends over 16 amino acids. For the CDR3, the DNA is TGTGCCAGCAGCGTAGAGGGGAACGCCCGCTCCTACGAGCAGTACTTC. Encoded protein: CASSVEGNARSYEQYF.

This clonotype was observed at least ten times. V is TRBV20-1 and J is TRBJ1-5, with D maybe TRBD1 (5 bases). CDR1 is DFQATT, CDR2 SNEGSKA, per germline (reference sequence). The CDR3 covers 15 residues. Trimming removed 2 bases at V and 6 bases at J, with 17 bases between. The DNA of the CDR3 is TGCAGTGCTAGAATTGTGGGGGTAGTGGGTCAGCCCCAGCATTTT. Protein: CSARIVGVVGQPQHF.

The chain recombines TRBV19 with TRBJ2-3, with no clear D. Germline V gene sequence: CDR1 LNHDA, CDR2 SQIVND (reference sequence). V was pared by 5 bases and J by 2 bases, with 8 bases between. The CDR3 length is 13 residues. Here the CDR3 DNA reads TGTGCCAGTAGTTCCCAGATCACAGATACGCAGTATTTT. It encodes CASSSQITDTQYF.

This clonotype showed up many times. The genes are TRBV29-1 and TRBJ2-2, with no clear D. The CDR3 loop spans 13 amino acids. V was trimmed by 3 bases and J by 4 bases, leaving 9 bases between them. The V gene's germline CDR1 is SQVTM and CDR2 ANQGSEA. CDR3 protein: CSVDSGRTGELFF. CDR3 DNA sequence: TGCAGCGTTGATTCGGGCCGCACCGGGGAGCTGTTTTTT.

This clonotype was seen many times. The rearrangement joins TRBV20-1 to TRBJ1-2; tentative D call: TRBD1 (5 bases). The CDR3 sequence is 14 residues long. V was trimmed by 0 bases and J by 8 bases, leaving 16 bases between them. From germline, CDR1 is DFQATT and CDR2 SNEGSKA (reference sequence). Written as DNA, the CDR3 is TGCAGTGCTAGAGATGACTGGGGCGCACCCGGCTACACCTTC. Encoded protein: CSARDDWGAPGYTF.